This TCR beta chain was identified in a study of T cells in Graves' hyperthyroidism and ophthalmopathy. Together with thyroid ultrasound, orbital computed tomography, serum thyroxine and TRAb, clinical symptoms were used for diagnoses. General study results and limits: Most clonotypes expanded in the thyroid (above 0.001) were also present in blood.

The table lists this clonotype with a few counts. Its antigen is not identified. The investigators amplified TCR beta CDR3 regions from RNA transcripts. First-round RT-PCR targeting the TCR CDR3 was performed with the HTBI primer set. Each CDR3 protein is one row after TCRdb ran MiXCR on the multiplex PCR reads. The table shows hundreds of thousands of distinct CDR3 sequences, with roughly 40% occurring only once. The CDR3 totals 15 residues. V was pared by 5 bases and J by 4 bases, with 5 bases of the junction left unmatched. CDR1 SNHLY and CDR2 FYNNEI come from the germline V gene. The sample taken for sequencing was blood. The TCR sequence derives from a man in his late teens or twenties with Graves' hyperthyroidism. This chain uses TRBV2 with TRBJ2-2, with 9 positions matching TRBD2. The CDR3 sequence: CASSSSGASTGELFF. CDR3 nucleotide sequence: TGTGCCAGCAGTTCTAGCGGGGCAAGCACCGGGGAGCTGTTTTTT.